What follows describes a single T cell receptor (beta chain). Its target is unknown. Peripheral blood was collected from the related graft donor on the marrow donation day. This record comes from a study of T cells after posttransplantation cyclophosphamide. Study-level results: Tissue-infiltrating T cells from skin or gut overlapped little with blood T cells. Donor-recipient repertoire similarity was low at 1-2 months, rising over year one. TRB clonality was highly associated with recipient CMV seropositivity and reactivation.

CDR3 length equals 15 residues. In germline, CDR1 is MDHEN, CDR2 SYDVKM. V was cut by 7 bases and J by 1 base, with 16 bases left in between. Data came from immunoSEQ multiplex PCR; TCRdb stores just in-frame clones and leaves some out. The sample has around 23,000 clones, roughly two thirds seen once. This TCR derives from a woman aged 60 to 75 in good health, CMV-negative, and a related stem cell transplant donor. Sequencing input: memory CD4+ T cells sorted from PBMCs. The V and J genes are TRBV28 and TRBJ1-1; no reliable D call. Written as DNA, the CDR3 is TGTGCCAGCACCCAGGTCAGGATGTCGAACACTGAAGCTTTCTTT. Translated, it gives CASTQVRMSNTEAFF.